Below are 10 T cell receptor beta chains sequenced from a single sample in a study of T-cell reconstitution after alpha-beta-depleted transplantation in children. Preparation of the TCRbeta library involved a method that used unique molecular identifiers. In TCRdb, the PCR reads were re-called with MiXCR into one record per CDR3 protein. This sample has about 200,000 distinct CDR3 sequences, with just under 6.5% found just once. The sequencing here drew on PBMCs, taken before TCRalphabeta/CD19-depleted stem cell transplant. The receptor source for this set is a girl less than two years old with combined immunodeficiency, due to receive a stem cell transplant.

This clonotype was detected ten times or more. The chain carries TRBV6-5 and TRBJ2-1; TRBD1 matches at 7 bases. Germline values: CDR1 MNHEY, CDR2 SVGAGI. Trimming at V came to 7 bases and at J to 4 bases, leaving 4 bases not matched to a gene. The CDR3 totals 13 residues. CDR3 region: CASKDRIYNEQFF. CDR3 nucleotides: TGTGCCAGCAAGGACAGGATTTACAATGAGCAGTTCTTC.

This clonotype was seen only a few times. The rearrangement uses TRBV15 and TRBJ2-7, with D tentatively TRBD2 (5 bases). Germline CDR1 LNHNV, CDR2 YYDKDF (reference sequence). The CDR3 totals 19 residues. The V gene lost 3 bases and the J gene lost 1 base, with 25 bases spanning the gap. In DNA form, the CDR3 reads TGTGCCACCAGCAGTCCCGGCCGGGGTTATATAGATGGGTCCTACGAGCAGTACTTC. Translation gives CATSSPGRGYIDGSYEQYF.

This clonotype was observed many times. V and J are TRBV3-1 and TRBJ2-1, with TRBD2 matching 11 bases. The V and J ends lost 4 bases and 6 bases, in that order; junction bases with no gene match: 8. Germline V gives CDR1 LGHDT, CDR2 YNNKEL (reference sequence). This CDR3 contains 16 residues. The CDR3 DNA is TGTGCCAGCAGCCCGCCCACTAGCGGGGGAAGCAATGAGCAGTTCTTC. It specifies CASSPPTSGGSNEQFF.

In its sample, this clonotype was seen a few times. The chain's CDR3 is CSARDPQEKGGSPLHF. CDR3 in DNA: TGCAGTGCTAGAGATCCCCAGGAAAAGGGAGGTTCACCCCTCCACTTT. This chain connects TRBV20-1 to TRBJ1-6; D unresolved. The germline V and J ends were trimmed by 0 bases and 9 bases, with 18 bases remaining between them. CDR1 is DFQATT and CDR2 is SNEGSKA in the germline V gene (reference sequence). This CDR3 is built from 16 residues.

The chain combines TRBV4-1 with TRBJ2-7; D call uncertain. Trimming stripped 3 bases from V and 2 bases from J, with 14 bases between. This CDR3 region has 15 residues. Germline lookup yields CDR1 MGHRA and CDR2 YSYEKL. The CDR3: CASSHRAGSTYEQYF. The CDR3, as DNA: TGCGCCAGCAGCCACCGGGCCGGATCTACCTACGAGCAGTACTTC.

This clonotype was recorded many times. In DNA, the CDR3 is TGTGCCAGCAGCCCTACCGGGACAGTAAACTATGGCTACACCTTC. This sequence encodes CASSPTGTVNYGYTF. V and J are TRBV14 and TRBJ1-2; 7 bases are shared with TRBD1. Germline-derived CDR1 and CDR2 are SGHDN and FVKESK. CDR3 length: 15 residues. V lost 4 bases to trimming and J lost 2 bases; unmatched junction nucleotides: 7. The variable domain in full, with the rest retrieved from reference TRBV14 and TRBJ1-2, is EAGVTQFPSHSVIEKGQTVTLRCDPISGHDNLYWYRRVMGKEIKFLLHFVKESKQDESGMPNNRFLAERTGGTYSTLKVQPAELEDSGVYFCASSPTGTVNYGYTFGSGTRLTVV.

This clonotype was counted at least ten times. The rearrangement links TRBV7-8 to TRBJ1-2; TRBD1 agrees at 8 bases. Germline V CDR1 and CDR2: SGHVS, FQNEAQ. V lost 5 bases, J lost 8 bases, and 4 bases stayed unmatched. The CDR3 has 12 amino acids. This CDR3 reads CASSPTGDGYTF. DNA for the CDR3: TGTGCCAGCAGCCCGACAGGGGACGGCTACACCTTC.

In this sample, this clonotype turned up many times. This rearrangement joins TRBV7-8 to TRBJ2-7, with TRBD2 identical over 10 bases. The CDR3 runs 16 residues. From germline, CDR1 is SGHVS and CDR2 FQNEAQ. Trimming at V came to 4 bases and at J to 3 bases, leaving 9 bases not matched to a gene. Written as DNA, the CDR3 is TGTGCCAGCAGCTACCCCAGCGGGAGGGTCTTCTACGAGCAGTACTTC. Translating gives CASSYPSGRVFYEQYF. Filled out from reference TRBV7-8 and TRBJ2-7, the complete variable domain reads GAGVSQSPRYKVAKRGQDVALRCDPISGHVSLFWYQQALGQGPEFLTYFQNEAQLDKSGLPSDRFFAERPEGSVSTLKIQRTQQEDSAVYLCASSYPSGRVFYEQYFGPGTRLTVT.

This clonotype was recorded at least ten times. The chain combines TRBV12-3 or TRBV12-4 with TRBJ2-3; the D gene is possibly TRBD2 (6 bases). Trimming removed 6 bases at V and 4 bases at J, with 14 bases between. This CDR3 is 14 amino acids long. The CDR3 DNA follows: TGTGCCAGCAGCCTCTACGGAGGGGCAGATACGCAGTATTTT. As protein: CASSLYGGADTQYF.

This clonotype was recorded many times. CDR3 coding DNA: TGTGCCAGCAGCAACCGGCTAAACAGGGTTCTAAACAATTCACCCCTCCACTTT. Translation gives CASSNRLNRVLNNSPLHF. The rearrangement uses TRBV21-1 and TRBJ1-6; TRBD1 is taken as the D call from the table, unchecked against the DNA. TRBV21-1 is reported as a pseudogene. CDR3 length: 18 amino acids.